This TCR beta chain was retrieved from a study of blood T cell repertoires in COVID-19. The authors' processing: The assay estimated nucleated cells by amplifying reference gene primers. Using immunoSEQ multiplex PCR, the repertoire was profiled, and TCRdb retains in-frame clones only, with some absent. V, J and clone size are those of that table, while D and trimming were read from the DNA. The top ten hold around 0.67% of the sample, which has around 250,000 clones, roughly 87% seen once. CDR3 size: 16 residues. CDR1 is SGHTA and CDR2 is FQGNSA in the germline V gene. V shed 1 base and J shed 6 bases, with 19 bases lying between them.

The chain combines TRBV7-2 with TRBJ2-7, with a possible D match to TRBD1 (5 bases). Sequencing was performed on peripheral blood. This sequence was found in a human donor in a cohort sampled during active COVID-19. CDR3: CASSLVLATGTGEQYF. The CDR3 DNA follows: TGTGCCAGCAGCTTAGTTCTGGCTACAGGCACGGGCGAGCAGTACTTC.